The 27 T cell receptor beta chains reported below all come from one sample, sequenced in a study of blood T cells in healthy people across ages. It was with a sample-barcoded 5' primer and a J-beta primer mix that a second PCR of roughly 7 to 12 cycles was run. TCRdb reprocessed the 5' RACE reads via MiXCR and lists one record per CDR3 protein. The sample holds about 900,000 distinct CDR3 sequences, around two thirds seen once. Sequenced: blood. The receptors were sampled from a young man in good health.

The chain couples TRBV7-2 to TRBJ1-4, with unresolved D. Per germline, CDR1 SGHTA and CDR2 FQGNSA. The CDR3 has 15 residues. V lost 5 bases to trimming and J lost 1 base, with 11 bases between them. The CDR3 is CASSPLVGTNEKLFF. The CDR3 bases are TGTGCCAGCAGCCCGCTTGTAGGAACTAATGAAAAACTGTTTTTT.

The chain couples TRBV9 to TRBJ2-7, with 9 nucleotides matching TRBD1. J lost 2 bases, V lost 3 bases, and 12 bases had no gene match. CDR1 and CDR2 (germline): SGDLS, YYNGEE. This CDR3 spans 17 amino acids. CDR3 sequence reads: CASSAMQQGASPYEQYF. In nucleotides, the CDR3 is TGTGCCAGCAGCGCCATGCAACAGGGGGCTTCACCCTACGAGCAGTACTTC.

The chain employs TRBV28 and TRBJ2-7; 8 nucleotides agree with TRBD2. Germline CDR1 is MDHEN and CDR2 is SYDVKM. There are 17 residues in the CDR3. V was clipped by 2 bases and J by 1 base; unmatched bases: 10. CDR3 loop: CASSLPGLGGVSYEQYF. Here the CDR3 DNA reads TGTGCCAGCAGTTTACCGGGACTAGGGGGGGTATCCTACGAGCAGTACTTC.

The rearrangement joins TRBV28 to TRBJ2-3; 10 positions match TRBD2. V gave up 5 bases and J gave up 3 bases; unmatched junction bases: 5. The germline gives CDR1 MDHEN, CDR2 SYDVKM. CDR3 size: 15 residues. Here the CDR3 DNA reads TGTGCCAGCAGTCCGCTTAGCGGGGGGACAGATACGCAGTATTTT. Residues: CASSPLSGGTDTQYF.

This clonotype occurred once. An end of the junction does not agree with germline; a read error may underlie this. J is TRBJ2-1 and V is TRBV7-9; 12 bases map to TRBD2. The length of the CDR3 is 16 residues. Per germline, CDR1 SEHNR and CDR2 FQNEAQ (reference sequence). The CDR3 spells CVSSSSSGGGFNEQFF. Here the CDR3 DNA reads TGTGTCAGCAGCTCGTCTAGCGGGGGGGGTTTCAATGAGCAGTTCTTC.

This clonotype was seen once. The chain is built from TRBV5-1 and TRBJ2-3; D might be TRBD1 (5 bases). Germline CDR1 and CDR2: SGHRS and YFSETQ. The CDR3 is 14 residues long. The V and J ends lost 4 bases and 2 bases respectively, with 11 bases between them. CDR3 residues: CASSTGQPTDTQYF. The CDR3 DNA follows: TGCGCCAGCAGCACAGGACAACCCACAGATACGCAGTATTTT.

As concerns this clonotype: One end of the junction does not line up with germline, which may come from a read error. V gene TRBV15 combines with J gene TRBJ2-4; TRBD2 might be the D (7 bases). The germline CDR1 and CDR2 sequences are LNHNV and YYDKDF (reference sequence). The CDR3 consists of 16 residues. The CDR3 reads CATSRDPRGATPEQYF. As DNA, the CDR3 is TGTGCCACCAGCAGAGATCCCCGGGGGGCCACTCCTGAGCAGTATTTC.

The DNA of the CDR3 is TGTGCCAGCACCTCCATCCTTAGCTACAATGAGCAGTTCTTC. This encodes CASTSILSYNEQFF. This chain links TRBV6-2 or TRBV6-3 with TRBJ2-1; D remains unclear. The CDR3 covers 14 residues. Per the germline V gene, CDR1 is MNHEY and CDR2 is SVGEGT. Trimming took off 7 bases at V and 3 bases at J, with 13 bases between the two ends.

The rearrangement joins TRBV2 to TRBJ2-7; 7 nucleotides line up with TRBD2. The germline V gene has CDR1 SNHLY and CDR2 FYNNEI. V was clipped by 1 base and J by 0 bases; unmatched bases: 3. The length of the CDR3 is 15 residues. As DNA, the CDR3 is TGTGCCAGCAGTGAAGTCGGGAGGTCCTCCTACGAGCAGTACTTC. Protein product: CASSEVGRSSYEQYF.

Only one count was recorded for this clonotype. This chain connects TRBV7-9 to TRBJ2-3; 12 nucleotides agree with TRBD2. This CDR3 is built from 17 residues. Unmatched junction bases numbered 5, after V lost 2 bases and J lost 2 bases. Germline lookup yields CDR1 SEHNR and CDR2 FQNEAQ (reference sequence). The CDR3 loop reads CASSLPLAGGDTDTQYF. CDR3 coding DNA: TGTGCCAGCAGCTTACCCCTAGCGGGGGGGGACACAGATACGCAGTATTTT.

This chain uses TRBV5-1 with TRBJ2-1; maybe TRBD1 (5 bases). Germline V CDR1 and CDR2: SGHRS, YFSETQ. Trimming removed 4 bases at V and 6 bases at J, with 20 bases between. This CDR3 region has 16 residues. Here the CDR3 reads CASSVQGFTPGNEQFF. The CDR3 region has the DNA TGCGCCAGCAGCGTTCAGGGTTTCACCCCCGGCAATGAGCAGTTCTTC.

There are a few counts of this clonotype. V is TRBV9 and J is TRBJ2-3; D remains ambiguous. V was clipped by 0 bases and J by 2 bases, with 13 bases between them. Germline V gene lookup returns CDR1 SGDLS and CDR2 YYNGEE. The length of the CDR3 is 16 residues. Here the CDR3 DNA reads TGTGCCAGCAGCGTAGTCGCCGGCAGTCTCACAGATACGCAGTATTTT. As protein: CASSVVAGSLTDTQYF. Filled out from reference TRBV9 and TRBJ2-3, the complete variable domain reads DSGVTQTPKHLITATGQRVTLRCSPRSGDLSVYWYQQSLDQGLQFLIQYYNGEERAKGNILERFSAQQFPDLHSELNLSSLELGDSALYFCASSVVAGSLTDTQYFGPGTRLTVL.

This chain joins TRBV12-3 or TRBV12-4 and TRBJ1-4, with unresolved D. CDR3 size: 14 residues. The ends were cut back, 1 base at V and 4 bases at J, with 7 bases in the middle. CDR3 loop: CASSLEIGNEKLFF. The CDR3 nucleotides read TGTGCCAGCAGTTTAGAGATTGGTAATGAAAAACTGTTTTTT.

This chain joins TRBV7-8 and TRBJ2-4, with a weak D call TRBD1 (6 bases). The tail of the sequence fits TRBJ2-7 better, so the J call may be wrong. The CDR3 sequence is 15 residues long. The V gene's germline CDR1 is SGHVS and CDR2 FQNEAQ. The CDR3: CASSPLDSRSYEQYF. The CDR3 bases are TGTGCCAGCAGCCCTTTGGACAGCCGATCCTACGAGCAGTACTTC.

The J gene is TRBJ2-5, the V gene TRBV12-3 or TRBV12-4, with 10 positions matching TRBD2. V gave up 6 bases and J gave up 2 bases; unmatched junction bases: 9. The CDR3 runs 16 residues. The CDR3 sequence: CASSIGAGGPQETQYF. DNA for the CDR3: TGTGCCAGCAGCATAGGAGCGGGGGGGCCTCAAGAGACCCAGTACTTC.

V gene TRBV7-9 combines with J gene TRBJ2-3; possible D gene TRBD2, 6 bases. Trimming took off 1 base at V and 2 bases at J, with 13 bases between the two ends. This CDR3 comprises 16 residues. CDR1 is SEHNR, CDR2 FQNEAQ, per germline (reference sequence). CDR3 amino acids: CASSLGGALTTDTQYF. As DNA, the CDR3 is TGTGCCAGCAGCTTAGGCGGGGCCCTTACCACAGATACGCAGTATTTT.

This clonotype was recorded only once. The V call is TRBV4-3, the J call TRBJ2-1; TRBD2 aligns across 9 bases. The V segment lost 1 base and the J segment 3 bases; nucleotides outside the gene matches: 7. The length of the CDR3 is 17 residues. CDR1 and CDR2 (germline): LGHNA, YSLEER. The chain's CDR3 is CASSQVFHSGGYNEQFF. The DNA of the CDR3 is TGCGCCAGCAGCCAAGTTTTCCATAGCGGGGGCTACAATGAGCAGTTCTTC.

This rearrangement joins TRBV28 to TRBJ1-2; D remains ambiguous. Germline V lookup: CDR1 MDHEN, CDR2 SYDVKM. CDR3 length: 16 residues. The V gene lost 0 bases and the J gene lost 6 bases, with 17 bases spanning the gap. The CDR3 nucleotides are TGTGCCAGCAGTTTATGGAGGGCGTCACGGGATAATGGCTACACCTTC. Translated, it gives CASSLWRASRDNGYTF.

The chain employs TRBV7-9 and TRBJ2-7, with 7 bases identical to TRBD2. CDR3 size: 14 residues. V gave up 5 bases and J gave up 6 bases; unmatched junction bases: 10. CDR1 SEHNR and CDR2 FQNEAQ come from the germline V gene (reference sequence). The CDR3 DNA reads TGTGCCAGCAGCAGGGGAGGGCTGACTTCCGAGCAGTACTTC. Its protein is CASSRGGLTSEQYF.

The rearrangement uses TRBV7-6 and TRBJ2-5; 8 bases are shared with TRBD1. This CDR3 comprises 15 residues. V shed 0 bases and J 4 bases; nucleotides not matched to a gene: 4. The germline gives CDR1 SGHVS, CDR2 FNYEAQ. CDR3 DNA sequence: TGTGCCAGCAGCTTAGCACAGGGGGTTGGAGAGACCCAGTACTTC. This translates into CASSLAQGVGETQYF.

This clonotype has just a few counts. The chain is built from TRBV29-1 and TRBJ2-4; D perhaps matches TRBD2 (5 bases). The DNA end is a closer match to TRBJ2-7, so the J assignment may be wrong. Germline CDR1 is SQVTM and CDR2 is ANQGSEA. The CDR3 totals 11 residues. CDR3 protein: CSVVSGSEQYF. The CDR3 DNA reads as TGCAGCGTTGTATCTGGGAGCGAGCAGTACTTC.

This rearrangement joins TRBV25-1 to TRBJ2-4, with D perhaps TRBD2 (7 bases). CDR1 and CDR2 from the germline V gene are MGHDK and SYGVNS. V lost 11 bases and J lost 8, with 16 bases in between. The CDR3 length is 12 residues. The DNA for the CDR3 is TGTGCCGCCGCGGGGGCGGAGGACATTCAGTACTTC. Encoded protein: CAAAGAEDIQYF. Supplemented by reference TRBV25-1 and TRBJ2-4, the full variable domain reads EADIYQTPRYLVIGTGKKITLECSQTMGHDKMYWYQQDPGMELHLIHYSYGVNSTEKGDLSSESTVSRIRTEHFPLTLESARPSHTSQYLCAAAGAEDIQYFGAGTRLSVL.

This chain joins TRBV2 and TRBJ2-7; D perhaps matches TRBD2 (7 bases). The CDR3 runs 13 residues. Germline assignment: CDR1 SNHLY and CDR2 FYNNEI. V dropped 7 bases and J dropped 7 bases, with 17 bases sitting between them. The CDR3 reads CASMFRGAVEQYF. The CDR3 bases are TGTGCCAGCATGTTCCGGGGGGCGGTGGAGCAGTACTTC.

V gene TRBV28 combines with J gene TRBJ2-5, with 11 bases fitting TRBD2. J gave up 3 bases and V 3 bases, and 6 bases lay outside the gene matches. The CDR3 runs 16 residues. CDR1 and CDR2 from the germline V gene are MDHEN and SYDVKM. CDR3 protein: CASSFPILAGEETQYF. CDR3 DNA sequence: TGTGCCAGCAGTTTCCCTATACTAGCGGGGGAAGAGACCCAGTACTTC.

The gene calls are TRBV9 and TRBJ2-1, with D unresolved. V was shortened by 3 bases and J by 8 bases, with 12 bases between the two germline ends. The CDR3 totals 13 residues. Germline V gives CDR1 SGDLS, CDR2 YYNGEE. The CDR3 DNA is TGTGCCAGCAGCGCCCCAAGGCTCGATGAGCAGTTCTTC. This gives the protein CASSAPRLDEQFF.

This chain connects TRBV12-3 or TRBV12-4 to TRBJ2-2; the match to TRBD1 covers 7 bases. This CDR3 contains 16 residues. The V gene end was trimmed by 7 bases and the J gene end by 5 bases; junction bases not matched to a gene: 13. The CDR3 reads CASTFTQGLGTGELFF. CDR3 bases: TGTGCCAGCACCTTTACACAGGGGCTTGGGACCGGGGAGCTGTTTTTT.

This clonotype came up once. V usage is TRBV6-4 and J usage is TRBJ2-1; a weak D match, TRBD2 (5 bases). V gave up 2 bases and J gave up 0 bases, with 8 bases separating them. The CDR3 runs to 15 residues. The germline V gene encodes CDR1 MRHNA and CDR2 SNTAGT. The chain's CDR3 is CASSDGESSYNEQFF. As DNA, the CDR3 is TGTGCCAGCAGTGACGGGGAGAGCTCCTACAATGAGCAGTTCTTC.